This is a list of T cell receptor beta chains from one sample in a study of cytomegalovirus exposure and HLA in healthy donors. The assay was immunoSEQ multiplex PCR, and TCRdb's table has in-frame clones only and misses some. The sample consists of about 98,000 clones, about four fifths of them appearing once. Sequencing was done on a sample of PBMCs. These receptors originate from a female donor in good health and CMV-seropositive. Each CDR3 is given with its conserved first and last residue. Each record gives: V gene, CDR3 protein.

v_gene: TRBV5-1
CDR3aa: CASSLANGRDSPLHF

v_gene: TRBV4-2
CDR3aa: CASSQNGHPTEAFF

v_gene: TRBV9
CDR3aa: CASSPTRRETQYF

v_gene: TRBV29-1
CDR3aa: CSATGLALVGIQYF

v_gene: TRBV5-4
CDR3aa: CASSLPGRRQQETQYF

v_gene: TRBV5-4
CDR3aa: CASHSQVYTEAFF

v_gene: TRBV7-2
CDR3aa: CASSLNRGFSEAFF

v_gene: TRBV6-4
CDR3aa: CASSAAGTNTGELFF

v_gene: TRBV1
CDR3aa: CTSSQASGYSNQPQHF

v_gene: TRBV11-3
CDR3aa: CASSLSRSSYEQYF

v_gene: TRBV13
CDR3aa: CASSLRSYEQYF

v_gene: TRBV6-5
CDR3aa: CASSYSPLNRHYGYTF

v_gene: TRBV5-1
CDR3aa: CASGGTGGVYEQYF

v_gene: TRBV19
CDR3aa: CASSPITGKVEQYF

v_gene: TRBV19
CDR3aa: CASSLRAKDTQYF

v_gene: TRBV9
CDR3aa: CASSVGTSGGYEQYF

v_gene: TRBV6-5
CDR3aa: CASSSPGHRIGKLFF

v_gene: TRBV7-8
CDR3aa: CASSPDRNYGYTF

v_gene: TRBV5-1
CDR3aa: CASSFSLGGAGGETQYF

v_gene: TRBV6-5
CDR3aa: CASSLTSGMYNEQFF

v_gene: TRBV7-2
CDR3aa: CASSLVDEQFF

v_gene: TRBV6-5
CDR3aa: CASRRTGSSEKLFF

v_gene: TRBV6-5
CDR3aa: CASSIPRGTGELFF

v_gene: TRBV6-5
CDR3aa: CASSYRDRANGYTF

v_gene: TRBV19
CDR3aa: CASDNGLAGGETQYF

v_gene: TRBV14
CDR3aa: CASSQSGHLSYEQYF

v_gene: TRBV6-5
CDR3aa: CASSETSGTYEQYF

v_gene: TRBV2
CDR3aa: CASNDGNQPQHF

v_gene: TRBV28
CDR3aa: CASVGQGVYEQYF

v_gene: TRBV19
CDR3aa: CASSITGGSHHEQYF

v_gene: TRBV28
CDR3aa: CASSLSLAGGPNEQYF

v_gene: TRBV6-5
CDR3aa: CASRPPGLPYNEQFF

v_gene: TRBV7-9
CDR3aa: CASSLGSGEGTDTQYF

v_gene: TRBV7-6
CDR3aa: CASSIDSLAGEQYF

v_gene: TRBV4-1
CDR3aa: CASSQGSGGVYNEQFF

v_gene: TRBV6-5
CDR3aa: CASSYDTNSNTEAFF

v_gene: TRBV6-5
CDR3aa: CASSEQASTDTQYF

v_gene: TRBV9
CDR3aa: CASSVGSGRADGELFF

v_gene: TRBV2
CDR3aa: CASSEPQTGRNTEAFF

v_gene: TRBV7-9
CDR3aa: CASSEIKQGFYEQYF

v_gene: TRBV5-1
CDR3aa: CASSDLKAGDETQYF

v_gene: TRBV5-4
CDR3aa: CASSLERQTIEAFF

v_gene: TRBV4-1
CDR3aa: CASSQVLNTEAFF